The entry below describes one TCR beta chain. What it binds is not known. Coverage ceases 3 residues before the CDR3 finishes, and the germline J gene fills in the end. Sequenced by immunoSEQ multiplex PCR; TCRdb stores in-frame clones only, minus some. There are about 33,000 clones in the sample, none observed a single time. V was pared by 4 bases and J by 3 bases, with 11 bases between. Germline V CDR1 and CDR2: MRHNA, SNTAGT. The CDR3 length is 14 residues. This sample is part of a study of T cell clonality in common variable immunodeficiency. General study results and limits: Compared with controls, CVID subjects had fewer shared TCRbeta clones. Patient heterogeneity in the CVID cohort limited correlations between repertoire features and clinical complications. Common variable immunodeficiency TCR beta sequences reportedly had fewer deletions and N-nucleotide insertions.

No CVID subject was ill or on immunomodulatory drugs when sampled. Each donor provided 5 to 8 ml of heparinized whole blood. The rearrangement links TRBV6-4 to TRBJ2-3, with D possibly being TRBD2 (7 bases). The sequence was collected from a human donor with common variable immunodeficiency. Sequenced sample: peripheral blood mononuclear cells. The CDR3 spells CASSVRGGTDTQYF. CDR3 DNA (partial): TGTGCCAGCAGTGTTAGGGGGGGAACAGATACG.